The entry below gives a single T cell receptor beta chain sequence along with its context. The antigen remains unidentified. The sample originates from a study of Ad26.COV2.S vaccination and SARS-CoV-2 variants. About the study: Ad26.COV2.S arm of COV1001 included the donor. The authors gave Ad26.COV2.S intramuscularly, either once or twice 56 days apart. Findings and caveats of the study: A substantial breadth of spike-specific CD8+ and CD4+ T cell responses after vaccination has been reported. Breadth measured for non-spike TCRs was similar across vaccine and placebo recipients.

CDR1 is MDHEN and CDR2 is SYDVKM in the germline V gene. The CDR3 consists of 14 residues. V dropped 3 bases and J dropped 0 bases, with 5 bases sitting between them. Treatment given: approximately 18 received Ad26.COV2.S at low or high dose, single or two shots; about 5 received placebo; per-sample allocation not given. Material that was analyzed had been drawn on day 63 after the first vaccine or placebo injection. Clones were sequenced by immunoSEQ multiplex PCR, and TCRdb holds only the in-frame ones, with some missing. The sample shows about 350,000 clones, about 88% of them seen only once. The sequencing here drew on peripheral blood, taken in a trial of Ad26.COV2.S vaccine versus placebo. This chain connects TRBV28 to TRBJ2-2; D is unresolved. The receptor comes from a person aged 18-65 years who received the Ad26.COV2.S COVID-19 vaccine or a placebo. The CDR3 loop is CASSLPPNTGELFF. Here the CDR3 DNA reads TGTGCCAGCAGTTTGCCCCCGAACACCGGGGAGCTGTTTTTT.